The clone carrying this TCR beta chain was observed at least ten times. The sample is drawn from a study of early T cells in non-severe SARS-CoV-2 infection. One entry per CDR3 protein, called by TCRdb with MiXCR from the 5' RACE reads. The data contain fewer than 50,000 distinct CDR3 sequences, roughly 6% of them seen just once; the ten biggest clones take up around an eighth. V was shortened by 6 bases and J by 4 bases, with 14 bases between the two germline ends. The CDR3 extends over 14 amino acids. The germline gives CDR1 ENHRY, CDR2 SYGVKD. The sequenced sample consisted of whole blood. The receptor comes from an adult who was a healthcare worker with PCR-confirmed SARS-CoV-2 infection or an uninfected control (not recorded which). The rearrangement links TRBV10-3 to TRBJ2-3; possible D gene TRBD1, 5 bases. CDR3 bases: TGTGCCATCAGCCAAGACAGAACCCCAGATACGCAGTATTTT. This encodes CAISQDRTPDTQYF.